The clone carrying this T cell receptor (beta chain) was detected a few times. As yet, its antigen is unknown. The record originates from a study of vaccination and CD4 T cells after COVID-19. Treatment here: approximately 9-day PBMC culture with coronavirus spike peptide pools or control peptides (ViraFEST assay). V was cut by 6 bases and J by 1 base, with 13 bases left in between. The CDR3 spans 14 residues. Germline CDR1 and CDR2: DFQATT and SNEGSKA (reference sequence). The assay that was used to sequence DNA from cultured CD4+ T cells was the Oncomine TCR Beta short-read assay. The template was genomic DNA from cultured CD4+ T cells. TCRdb fed the PCR reads into MiXCR, producing one record per CDR3 protein. The data show approximately 15,000 distinct CDR3 sequences, with 53% seen just once and 4.5% to 5.5% held by the top ten.

The sequenced sample was CD4+ T cells from blood, cultured in vitro, obtained before SARS-CoV-2 vaccination. The receptor was isolated from a human donor who had recovered from COVID-19. The gene calls are TRBV20-1 and TRBJ2-1; D gene unclear. CDR3 sequence: CSARWWRSYNEQFF. CDR3 nucleotides: TGCAGTGCCCGGTGGTGGCGGTCCTACAATGAGCAGTTCTTC.